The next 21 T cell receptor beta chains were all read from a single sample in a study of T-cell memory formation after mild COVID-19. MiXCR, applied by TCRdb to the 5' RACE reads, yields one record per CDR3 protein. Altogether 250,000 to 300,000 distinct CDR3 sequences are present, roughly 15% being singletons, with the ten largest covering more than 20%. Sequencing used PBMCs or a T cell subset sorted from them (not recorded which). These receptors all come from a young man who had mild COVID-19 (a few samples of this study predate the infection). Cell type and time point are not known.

The CDR3 here is CATTSDREAGQPQHF. CDR3 bases: TGTGCCACCACCTCAGACAGGGAGGCGGGCCAGCCCCAGCATTTT. V is TRBV7-8 and J is TRBJ1-5, with 7 positions matching TRBD1. The CDR3 length is 15 residues. From germline, CDR1 is SGHVS and CDR2 FQNEAQ. Trimming removed 10 bases from V and 7 bases from J; junction bases left unmatched: 16.

The CDR3 region is CASSLNSYSYNEQFF. The CDR3 DNA follows: TGTGCCAGCAGCTTAAACAGCTATTCCTACAATGAGCAGTTCTTC. The V and J genes are TRBV7-3 and TRBJ2-1, with unresolved D. Germline V gives CDR1 SGHTA, CDR2 FQGTGA. This CDR3 comprises 15 residues. Between the trimmed V and J ends, which lost 1 base and 1 base, there was a span of 8 bases.

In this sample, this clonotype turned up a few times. This chain's CDR3 is CASSLYGGNTIYF. The DNA for the CDR3 is TGTGCCAGCAGCTTATACGGAGGAAACACCATATATTTT. This chain uses TRBV11-2 with TRBJ1-3; D unresolved. The germline V and J ends were trimmed by 2 bases and 4 bases, with 6 bases remaining between them. Germline values: CDR1 SGHAT, CDR2 FQNNGV. The CDR3 consists of 13 residues.

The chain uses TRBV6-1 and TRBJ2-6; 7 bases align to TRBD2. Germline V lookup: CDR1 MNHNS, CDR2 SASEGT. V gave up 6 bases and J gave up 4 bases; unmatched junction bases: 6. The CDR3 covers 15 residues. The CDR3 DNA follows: TGTGCCAGCAGGCGTACTAGCGCCGGGGCCAACGTCCTGACTTTC. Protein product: CASRRTSAGANVLTF.

The CDR3 DNA reads TGTGCCAGCTTGGGGCCACCTCGCTACGAGCAGTACTTC. This gives the protein CASLGPPRYEQYF. V is TRBV2 and J is TRBJ2-7, with a tentative D call TRBD1 (5 bases). The CDR3 length is 13 residues. In germline, CDR1 is SNHLY, CDR2 FYNNEI. Trimming took off 8 bases at V and 3 bases at J, with 14 bases between the two ends. Full variable domain (rest looked up from reference TRBV2 and TRBJ2-7): EPEVTQTPSHQVTQMGQEVILRCVPISNHLYFYWYRQILGQKVEFLVSFYNNEISEKSEIFDDQFSVERPDGSNFTLKIRSTKLEDSAMYFCASLGPPRYEQYFGPGTRLTVT.

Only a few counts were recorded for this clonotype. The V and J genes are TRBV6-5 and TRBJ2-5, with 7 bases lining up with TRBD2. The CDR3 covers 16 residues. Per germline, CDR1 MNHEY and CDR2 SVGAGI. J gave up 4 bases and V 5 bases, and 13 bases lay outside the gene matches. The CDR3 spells CASSLGGLRGPETQYF. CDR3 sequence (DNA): TGTGCCAGCAGTCTGGGGGGGTTGCGGGGTCCAGAGACCCAGTACTTC.

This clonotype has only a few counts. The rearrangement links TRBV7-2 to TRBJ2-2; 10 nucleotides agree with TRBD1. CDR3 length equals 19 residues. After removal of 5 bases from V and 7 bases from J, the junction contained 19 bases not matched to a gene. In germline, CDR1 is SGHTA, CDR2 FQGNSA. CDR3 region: CASSLRQGATSYGVGELFF. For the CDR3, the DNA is TGTGCCAGCAGCCTAAGACAGGGGGCAACGAGTTACGGGGTCGGGGAGCTGTTTTTT.

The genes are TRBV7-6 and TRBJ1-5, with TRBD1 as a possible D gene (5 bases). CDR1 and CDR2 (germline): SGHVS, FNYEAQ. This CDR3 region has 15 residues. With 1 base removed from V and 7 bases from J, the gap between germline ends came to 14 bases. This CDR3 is CASSLGGPLGQPQHF. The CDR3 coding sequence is TGTGCCAGCAGCTTAGGGGGCCCCTTGGGGCAGCCCCAGCATTTT.

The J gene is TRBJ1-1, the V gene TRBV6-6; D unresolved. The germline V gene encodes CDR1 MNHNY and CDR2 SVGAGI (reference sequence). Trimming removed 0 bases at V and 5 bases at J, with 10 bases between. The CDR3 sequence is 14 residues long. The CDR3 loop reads CASSYSWRATEAFF. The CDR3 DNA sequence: TGTGCCAGCAGTTACTCGTGGAGGGCGACTGAAGCTTTCTTT.

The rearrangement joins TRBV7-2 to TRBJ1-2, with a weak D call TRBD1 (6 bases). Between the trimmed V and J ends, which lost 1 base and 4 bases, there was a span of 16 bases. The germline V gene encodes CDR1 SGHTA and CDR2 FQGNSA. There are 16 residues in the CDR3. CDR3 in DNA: TGTGCCAGCAGCTTAGGGCAGGGCAGGGGAATCTATGGCTACACCTTC. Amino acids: CASSLGQGRGIYGYTF.

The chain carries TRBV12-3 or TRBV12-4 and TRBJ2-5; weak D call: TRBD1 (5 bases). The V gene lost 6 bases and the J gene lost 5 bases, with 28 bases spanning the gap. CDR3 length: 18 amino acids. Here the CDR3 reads CASRGSWQNIGVTETQYF. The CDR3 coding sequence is TGTGCCAGCAGGGGGTCGTGGCAGAACATAGGGGTGACGGAGACCCAGTACTTC.

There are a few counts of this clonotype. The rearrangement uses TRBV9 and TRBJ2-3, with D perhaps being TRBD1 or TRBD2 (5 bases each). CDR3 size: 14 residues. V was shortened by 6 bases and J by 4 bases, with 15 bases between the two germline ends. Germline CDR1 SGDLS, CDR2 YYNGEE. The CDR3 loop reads CASTRWGRADTQYF. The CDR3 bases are TGTGCCAGCACCCGCTGGGGACGGGCAGATACGCAGTATTTT.

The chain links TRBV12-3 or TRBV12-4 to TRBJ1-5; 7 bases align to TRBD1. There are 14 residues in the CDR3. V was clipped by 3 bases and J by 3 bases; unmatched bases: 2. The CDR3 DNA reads TGTGCCAGCAGTTTCCAGGGGGACAATCAGCCCCAGCATTTT. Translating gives CASSFQGDNQPQHF.

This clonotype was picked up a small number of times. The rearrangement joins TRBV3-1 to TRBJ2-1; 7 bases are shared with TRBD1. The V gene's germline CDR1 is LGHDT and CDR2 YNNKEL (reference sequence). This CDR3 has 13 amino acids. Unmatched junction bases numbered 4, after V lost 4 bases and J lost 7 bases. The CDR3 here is CASSRDSSNEQFF. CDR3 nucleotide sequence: TGTGCCAGCAGCCGGGACAGTTCGAATGAGCAGTTCTTC.

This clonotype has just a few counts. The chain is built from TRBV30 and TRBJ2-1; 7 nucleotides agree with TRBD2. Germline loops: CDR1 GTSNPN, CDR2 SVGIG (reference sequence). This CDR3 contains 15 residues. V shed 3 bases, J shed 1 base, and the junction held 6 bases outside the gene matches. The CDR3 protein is CAWSYVGLSYNEQFF. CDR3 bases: TGTGCCTGGAGCTACGTGGGACTATCCTACAATGAGCAGTTCTTC. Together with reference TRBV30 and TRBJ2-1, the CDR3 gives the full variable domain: SQTIHQWPATLVQPVGSPLSLECTVEGTSNPNLYWYRQAAGRGLQLLFYSVGIGQISSEVPQNLSASRPQDRQFILSSKKLLLSDSGFYLCAWSYVGLSYNEQFFGPGTRLTVL.

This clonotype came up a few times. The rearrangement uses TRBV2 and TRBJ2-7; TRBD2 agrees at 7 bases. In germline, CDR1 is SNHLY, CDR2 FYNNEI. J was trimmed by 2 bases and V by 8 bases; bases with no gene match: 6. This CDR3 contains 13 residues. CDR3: CASRAGRAYEQYF. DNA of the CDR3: TGTGCCAGCCGAGCGGGGCGGGCCTACGAGCAGTACTTC.

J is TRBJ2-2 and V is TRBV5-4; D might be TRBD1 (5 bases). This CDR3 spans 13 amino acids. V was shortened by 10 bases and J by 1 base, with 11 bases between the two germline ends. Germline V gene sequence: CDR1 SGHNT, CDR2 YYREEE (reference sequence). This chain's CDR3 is CAAAQGNTGELFF. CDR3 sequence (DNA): TGTGCCGCGGCGCAGGGGAACACCGGGGAGCTGTTTTTT.

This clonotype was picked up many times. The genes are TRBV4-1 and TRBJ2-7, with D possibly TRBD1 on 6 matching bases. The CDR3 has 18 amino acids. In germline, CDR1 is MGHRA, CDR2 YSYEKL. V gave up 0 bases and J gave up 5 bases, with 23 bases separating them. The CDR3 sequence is CASSQDPTFEGVIDEQYF. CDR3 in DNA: TGCGCCAGCAGCCAAGACCCTACGTTTGAGGGGGTCATCGACGAGCAGTACTTC.

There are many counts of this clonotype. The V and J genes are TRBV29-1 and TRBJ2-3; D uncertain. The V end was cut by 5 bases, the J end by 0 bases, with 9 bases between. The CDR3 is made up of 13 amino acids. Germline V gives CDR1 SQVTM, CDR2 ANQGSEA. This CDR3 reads CSVNVGSTDTQYF. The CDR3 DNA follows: TGCAGCGTTAACGTGGGGAGCACAGATACGCAGTATTTT.

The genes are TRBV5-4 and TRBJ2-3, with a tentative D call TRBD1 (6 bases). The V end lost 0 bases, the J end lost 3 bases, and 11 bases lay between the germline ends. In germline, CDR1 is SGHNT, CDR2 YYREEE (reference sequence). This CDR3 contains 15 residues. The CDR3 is CASSLEPRGTDTQYF. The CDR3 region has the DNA TGTGCCAGCAGCTTGGAACCAAGGGGGACAGATACGCAGTATTTT.

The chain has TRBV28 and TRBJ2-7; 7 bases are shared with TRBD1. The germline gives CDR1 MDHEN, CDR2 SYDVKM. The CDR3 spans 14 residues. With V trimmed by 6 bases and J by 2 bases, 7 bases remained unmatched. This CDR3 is CASSPGTAAYEQYV. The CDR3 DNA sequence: TGTGCCAGCAGCCCCGGGACAGCGGCCTACGAGCAGTACGTC.